The text below deals with one T cell receptor beta chain. This clone was counted a few times. This receptor's antigen is unknown. Base qualities are not provided; no much larger clone lies one nucleotide away. Reading the germline V gene gives CDR1 MDHEN and CDR2 SYDVKM. The CDR3 runs 12 amino acids, cysteine and phenylalanine included. Just CDR3 DNA is preserved here, 36 bases in frame from base 1. V loses 8 bases, J loses 5 bases, and the germline ends lie 10 bases apart. Preparation of the library involved the immunoSEQ multiplex PCR assay. For the multiplex PCR, a mixture combining 60 forward primers for TCR Vbeta segments and 13 reverse primers for TCR Jbeta segments was used. A multiplex PCR assay on genomic DNA amplified the CDR3 region of rearranged TCR beta genes. Amplified TCR beta libraries were sequenced as 87-base-pair reads on the Illumina HiSeq System. For the original study's pipeline: In a later analysis, tens of millions of unique TCR beta chains were counted across the approximately 640 repertoires, and approximately 11 million of these chains were shared by at least two donors. Raw reads were error-corrected and collapsed into unique sequences by a nearest-neighbor algorithm in which closely related sequences were merged to remove PCR and sequencing errors. Alignment of CDR3 sequences to IMGT reference sequences was used to assign V, D and J gene segments. For a sequence to be retained, at least a six-nucleotide match to both a V gene segment and a J gene segment was required. A rearrangement was called productive if the CDR3 had no stop codons and remained in frame with V and J, and every other rearrangement was called non-productive. Following IMGT convention, CDR3 was defined as the stretch from the second conserved V-encoded cysteine to the conserved J-encoded phenylalanine. Sequences without an unambiguous match to a single V gene segment were excluded from the earlier analysis of a few hundred of the donors. In an earlier analysis of a few hundred of the donors, V segments were called functional above 56.7% productive rearrangements and were called segregating when the between-donor standard deviation exceeded 5%. A statistical classification framework was built for diagnosing cytomegalovirus status from the catalog of TCR beta chain sequences. V and J gene assignment, in a later analysis, came from comparing TCR nucleotide sequences with IMGT/GENE-DB human TR gene sequences. Using the TCRdist pipeline, a later analysis assigned CDR3 sequences along with most-parsimonious VDJ recombination scenarios. In a later analysis, each TCR beta chain was defined by its CDR3 amino acid sequence together with its V-gene family, and reads without a unique V-gene family were excluded. To address suspected cross-contamination and a sequencing artifact, a later analysis removed 592 highly shared, low-generation-probability nucleotide sequences. A later analysis calculated a clonal expansion index for each public chain from normalized within-repertoire ranks of inferred template counts. Generation probabilities in a later analysis came from a VDJ recombination model fitted to out-of-frame rearrangements, and those results were checked against IGoR. Hypergeometric tests were used in a later analysis to score TCR-TCR, TCR-HLA and TCR-CMV co-occurrence, with a repertoire-size bias correction applied to the TCR pairs. False discovery rates were estimated in a later analysis by permuting HLA or CMV assignments 20 times. In a later analysis, co-occurring TCRs were grouped with DBSCAN, and TCRdist sequence similarity was added when clustering was performed within HLA-allele-positive subsets. Repertoires with fewer than 30,000 or more than 120,000 public chains were left out of co-occurrence clustering, as were five repertoires with anomalous nucleotide sharing. What TCRdb holds here is the immuneACCESS table cut down to in-frame rearrangements. Part of the clones is not present; checked against another copy, under half of the missing clones reflect an unresolved V gene, and the others are unexplained. D and trimming come from the DNA, and the V and J calls and clone size come from that table. The sample profile shows some 140,000 clones; roughly 76% of them were found once. The top ten hold around 1.2% of the sample.

This sample was taken from a study of cytomegalovirus exposure and HLA in healthy donors (dated by TCRdb to about 2017). General notes on the study: According to an earlier analysis of a few hundred of the donors, about 190 million T cells yielded 90 million to 140 million unique TCR beta sequences and 250 to 350 Gb of sequence data. An early release covering 550 to 700 HLA-typed donors comprised about 310 gigabases of sequencing data and tens of millions of unique TCR sequences. Of the approximately 400 genotyped donors, roughly 85% fell in the genetic ancestry cluster associated with self-reported Caucasian donors. The study aimed to test whether signatures of past pathogen exposure could be identified by cataloging public T cell receptors. Using immunosequencing, the study profiled T cell repertoires from about 650 subjects and related those repertoires to cytomegalovirus serostatus. In addition to the first cohort of approximately 650 subjects, a separate validation cohort of 100 to 150 different subjects was used. High-throughput TCR immunosequencing, statistical association of individual TCRs with disease status, and machine learning were combined to predict cytomegalovirus infection status. A later analysis re-examined previously published TCR beta repertoires from 610 or so donors and added high-resolution HLA genotyping to investigate patterns of TCR occurrence. Rather than using new phenotypic data, the later analysis identified candidate immune exposures from TCR beta sequences and from how often those sequences occurred across donors. To decide whether each TCR beta V gene segment behaved as functional or pseudogenic, an earlier analysis of some 540 of the donors relied on high-throughput TCR beta sequencing. Donor age, sex, ethnicity and CMV serostatus were collected together with the repertoire data. In a later genetic analysis, genome-wide SNP genotypes for about 60% of the 666 donors were used, and that subset was treated as a discovery cohort. Every discovery cohort repertoire had been produced on one sequencing platform. HLA typing included class I and class II loci at four-digit resolution. Typing coverage differed by locus: A, B, C, DRB1 and DQB1 were typed in roughly 620-630 donors, DQA1 in about 510, DPA1 in some 610, and DPB1 in 400 to 490. A handful of DR-DQ haplotypes were handled as single units for association and clustering because linkage in the cohort was strong. On average, roughly 200,000 unique TCR beta nucleotide sequences were sequenced per donor among about 400 genotyped donors of the cohort, with around 19% of those sequences being non-productive. Broader findings and caveats from the paper: In an earlier analysis of more than 450 of the donors, most TCR beta V segments were observed in productive rearrangements about 87% or about 30% of the time, broadly matching IMGT annotations. Cytomegalovirus status was reported to be diagnosed by the classifier with high specificity and sensitivity in both the original and validation cohorts. Compared with equally common non-associated chains, HLA-associated TCR beta chains in a later analysis were more clonally expanded and had lower generation probabilities. This cohort had only TCR beta chains sequenced, and the lack of alpha or paired-chain data limited which features could be detected. Sequencing depth was assumed to be roughly uniform across donors in the presence/absence analyses, though that assumption may not hold. The earlier analysis of approximately 560 of the donors excluded approximately 17 rarely observed V segments, including chromosome 9 orphons, because counts were too low. A few of the identified cytomegalovirus-associated TCR beta chains were confirmed in vitro to be specific for cytomegalovirus antigens. The authors suggested that the approach could potentially be extended to other disease states and immunological phenotypes. HLA typing was unavailable for some donors at each locus, so association tests used only the typed subset. In the study, about 150 TCR beta chains were listed as associated with cytomegalovirus. According to a later genetic analysis, donors in an Asian-associated ancestry cluster had fewer N-insertions in productive TCRs than the approximately 650-donor mean. A cluster of highly shared sequence variants was judged likely to represent a technical artifact of the sequencing pipeline. A further reported finding was that TCR beta sequences accurately predicted the HLA-A and HLA-B alleles for most subjects in the first cohort. For the cohort, immune exposure information was limited to CMV serostatus. Because the 87-base-pair reads could not distinguish some IMGT-functional V segments, including TRBV6-2 and TRBV6-3, those segments were excluded. In a later analysis, 15,000 to 20,000 TCR beta sequences were associated with specific HLA alleles at a false discovery rate of 0.05. Linkage disequilibrium might explain the correlated functional status among segregating V segments, but an unknown experimental factor could not be ruled out. When HLA alleles, especially DR and DQ, strongly co-occurred, attributing TCR associations to individual alleles was difficult. In a later analysis, TCR association rates were found to vary across HLA loci, with the most associated TCRs seen for DRB1 alleles and the fewest for HLA-C alleles. V-gene and J-gene trimming of TCR beta chains was associated with a missense DCLRE1C variant in a later genetic analysis, and the association was replicated in an independent cohort. According to a later analysis, parvovirus B19, influenza, CMV and Epstein-Barr virus appeared linked to several top co-occurrence clusters. According to a later analysis, most CMV-associated TCR beta chains appeared to be HLA-restricted, and the HLA associations seemed to be driven largely by CMV exposure. Across donors, most TCR sequences were observed very rarely, whereas some public TCRs were present in many individuals.

The cohort was made up of 500 to 800 healthy bone marrow donors. Cohort members were all nominally healthy when sampled, although unrecorded immune exposures were likely present. The donor was CMV seronegative and was included in the group of about 400 seronegative cohort members. A peripheral blood sample was collected from each donor, and TCR beta sequencing was performed on peripheral blood mononuclear cells. The Qiagen DNeasy Blood Extraction Kit was used to extract genomic DNA from the blood cell samples. In this chain, TRBV28 is recombined with TRBJ1-5; no D gene call is confident. Sequences were obtained from PBMCs. The clonotype originates from a woman in her forties in good health and CMV-seronegative. CDR3 reads: CASFEGDQPQHF. The DNA reads as follows: TGTGCCAGCTTCGAGGGAGATCAGCCCCAGCATTTT.